These 24 T cell receptor beta chains came from one sample sequenced in a study of T cell clonotyping in hematopoietic cell transplantation. As to time point: recipient sample about 28 days before transplant, after cytoreduction. TCRdb keeps only in-frame clones here, not all; method: immunoSEQ multiplex PCR. The repertoire has roughly 29,000 clones, over 60% of them found once; the top ten carry around 7%. The specimen comprised peripheral blood mononuclear cells, sampled before stem cell transplant. The origin of the receptors is a woman aged 25-40 years with chronic myeloid leukemia. Some clones in this sample may be carry-over from other donors' samples.

The gene calls are TRBV4-2 and TRBJ1-2, with 7 bases that match TRBD1. Per the germline V gene, CDR1 is LGHNA and CDR2 is YNFKEQ. V gave up 0 bases and J gave up 0 bases; unmatched junction bases: 1. This CDR3 has 15 residues. The CDR3 spells CASSQEQGANYGYTF. CDR3 bases: TGTGCCAGCAGCCAAGAGCAGGGGGCTAACTATGGCTACACCTTC.

Note on this clone: The junction departs from the called germline gene at one end, perhaps through a read error. The genes are TRBV19 and TRBJ1-2, with D possibly TRBD1 on 6 matching bases. Germline values: CDR1 LNHDA, CDR2 SQIVND (reference sequence). The CDR3 length is 14 residues. Written as DNA, the CDR3 is TGTGCCAGTAGTATAGATATACGGCAGGGGCTCCTCGCCTTC. Residues: CASSIDIRQGLLAF.

The V call is TRBV5-1, the J call TRBJ1-5; possibly TRBD1 for D (5 bases). The V end lost 1 base, the J end lost 1 base, and 9 bases lay between the germline ends. The CDR3 is 15 residues long. Germline V gives CDR1 SGHRS, CDR2 YFSETQ. CDR3 DNA sequence: TGCGCCAGCAGCTTGAATGGGGGAAGCAATCAGCCCCAGCATTTT. Its translation is CASSLNGGSNQPQHF.

The CDR3 here is CASTLSTDTQYF. The DNA of the CDR3 is TGTGCCAGCACCCTTAGCACAGATACGCAGTATTTT. The chain combines TRBV27 with TRBJ2-3, with D unresolved. The CDR3 covers 12 residues. Germline assignment: CDR1 MNHEY and CDR2 SMNVEV (reference sequence). Deletions cut 7 bases from V and 0 bases from J, with 5 bases between.

The chain is built from TRBV5-1 and TRBJ2-1, with D perhaps matching TRBD1 or TRBD2 (6 bases each). The CDR3 is made up of 19 amino acids. Trimming pared 4 bases from V and 0 bases from J, leaving 23 bases between. Germline CDR1 reads SGHRS; CDR2 reads YFSETQ. The CDR3, as DNA: TGCGCCAGCAGCCCACGACGGGAGTGGGGGCCCGGCTCCTACAATGAGCAGTTCTTC. Its translation is CASSPRREWGPGSYNEQFF.

The V call is TRBV6-6, the J call TRBJ1-5; D perhaps matches TRBD1 (6 bases). The CDR3 loop spans 14 amino acids. CDR1 and CDR2 from the germline V gene are MNHNY and SVGAGI (reference sequence). V was shortened by 6 bases and J by 4 bases, with 13 bases between the two germline ends. The CDR3 sequence is CASRWDTENQPQHF. CDR3 nucleotide sequence: TGTGCCAGCAGGTGGGACACTGAAAATCAGCCCCAGCATTTT.

This clone was seen a single time. The CDR3 reads CASTGSLNQPQHF. The CDR3, as DNA: TGTGCCAGTACTGGCAGCTTAAATCAGCCCCAGCATTTT. This chain connects TRBV19 to TRBJ1-5; no reliable D call. CDR1 LNHDA and CDR2 SQIVND come from the germline V gene (reference sequence). Trimming took off 7 bases at V and 4 bases at J, with 11 bases between the two ends. This CDR3 has 13 residues.

This clone was seen a handful of times. The chain recombines TRBV6-4 with TRBJ1-5, with a tentative D call TRBD1 (5 bases). CDR1 MRHNA and CDR2 SNTAGT come from the germline V gene. V lost 5 bases to trimming and J lost 2 bases, with 16 bases between them. This CDR3 region has 16 residues. CDR3: CASSRDQYRGNQPQHF. The CDR3 DNA reads TGTGCCAGCAGTCGGGACCAGTATAGAGGCAATCAGCCCCAGCATTTT.

The CDR3 spells CASSQQENTEAFF. The CDR3 nucleotides are TGTGCCAGCAGCCAACAGGAGAACACTGAAGCTTTCTTT. The V and J genes are TRBV11-3 and TRBJ1-1; weak D call: TRBD1 (5 bases). CDR1 is SGHNT, CDR2 YENEEA, per germline. This CDR3 has 13 residues. V was shortened by 5 bases and J by 1 base, with 8 bases between the two germline ends.

In this sample, this clone turned up a few times. The chain joins TRBV4-2 to TRBJ2-1, with a tentative D call TRBD1 (6 bases). CDR3 size: 15 residues. Germline assignment: CDR1 LGHNA and CDR2 YNFKEQ. V gave up 0 bases and J gave up 7 bases, with 13 bases separating them. The CDR3 DNA sequence: TGTGCCAGCAGCCAAGAGACAGGACAGCAAAATGAGCAGTTCTTC. It yields the protein CASSQETGQQNEQFF.

The rearrangement uses TRBV11-2 and TRBJ1-4; weak D call: TRBD1 (5 bases). There are 16 residues in the CDR3. Germline CDR1 is SGHAT and CDR2 is FQNNGV. With 3 bases removed from V and 4 bases from J, the gap between germline ends came to 15 bases. In nucleotides, the CDR3 is TGTGCCAGCAGCTTTAACCCCCCAGGGTTTAATGAAAAACTGTTTTTT. Residues: CASSFNPPGFNEKLFF. Looking up the rest from reference TRBV11-2 and TRBJ1-4 gives the full variable domain: EAGVAQSPRYKIIEKRQSVAFWCNPISGHATLYWYQQILGQGPKLLIQFQNNGVVDDSQLPKDRFSAERLKGVDSTLKIQPAKLEDSAVYLCASSFNPPGFNEKLFFGSGTQLSVL.

This chain joins TRBV4-2 and TRBJ2-2, with TRBD1 identical over 7 bases. Germline V gene lookup returns CDR1 LGHNA and CDR2 YNFKEQ. The CDR3 is 15 amino acids. Trimming at V came to 2 bases and at J to 5 bases, leaving 5 bases not matched to a gene. CDR3 region: CASSQSTGHTGELFF. CDR3 DNA: TGTGCCAGCAGCCAATCGACAGGGCATACCGGGGAGCTGTTTTTT.

The chain is built from TRBV9 and TRBJ2-2; D may be TRBD1 (6 bases). CDR1 is SGDLS, CDR2 YYNGEE, per germline. V was cut by 4 bases and J by 1 base, with 11 bases left in between. This CDR3 region has 15 residues. CDR3 sequence: CASSPGQLNTGELFF. The CDR3 coding sequence is TGTGCCAGCAGCCCCGGACAGTTGAACACCGGGGAGCTGTTTTTT.

The CDR3 bases are TGTGCCAGCAGCCAGGACAGGGGGTCTTTTAGGGGCTACACCTTC. The encoded protein is CASSQDRGSFRGYTF. The genes are TRBV27 and TRBJ1-2, with 10 bases identical to TRBD1. Looked up from germline, CDR1 is MNHEY and CDR2 is SMNVEV (reference sequence). This CDR3 is built from 15 residues. J gave up 8 bases and V 6 bases, and 12 bases lay outside the gene matches.

The chain is built from TRBV7-6 and TRBJ2-2; D assignment may be TRBD1 or TRBD2 (5 bases each). Germline V gene sequence: CDR1 SGHVS, CDR2 FNYEAQ. Trimming cost V 5 bases and J 6 bases, with 19 bases left between them. The CDR3 totals 16 residues. This CDR3 is CASSPSRAGTAGELFF. CDR3 coding DNA: TGTGCCAGCAGCCCCTCACGGGCTGGGACGGCCGGGGAGCTGTTTTTT.

This rearrangement joins TRBV20-1 to TRBJ1-2; D is possibly TRBD1 (6 bases). In germline, CDR1 is DFQATT, CDR2 SNEGSKA (reference sequence). The CDR3 has 10 residues. Trimming removed 7 bases at V and 5 bases at J, with 8 bases between. This chain's CDR3 is CSVGGYGYTF. CDR3 sequence (DNA): TGCAGTGTAGGGGGATATGGCTACACCTTC.

The rearrangement joins TRBV7-2 to TRBJ2-1; 8 bases are shared with TRBD2. Unmatched junction bases numbered 8, after V lost 6 bases and J lost 7 bases. This CDR3 is 14 amino acids long. The V gene's germline CDR1 is SGHTA and CDR2 FQGNSA. The CDR3 DNA reads as TGTGCCAGCAGATCGGATCTAGCGGGTAATGAGCAGTTCTTC. It translates to CASRSDLAGNEQFF. The whole variable domain, remainder taken from reference TRBV7-2 and TRBJ2-1, is GAGVSQSPSNKVTEKGKDVELRCDPISGHTALYWYRQSLGQGLEFLIYFQGNSAPDKSGLPSDRFSAERTGGSVSTLTIQRTQQEDSAVYLCASRSDLAGNEQFFGPGTRLTVL.

The chain recombines TRBV6-1 with TRBJ2-7; 9 positions match TRBD1. The germline V gene encodes CDR1 MNHNS and CDR2 SASEGT. CDR3 length equals 16 residues. The V segment lost 4 bases and the J segment 1 base; nucleotides outside the gene matches: 8. CDR3 nucleotide sequence: TGTGCCAGCAGTGCCTACGGGGGGACAGGGTCCTACGAGCAGTACTTC. Translated, it gives CASSAYGGTGSYEQYF.

V gene TRBV9 combines with J gene TRBJ2-3, with a weak D call TRBD1 (6 bases). The germline gives CDR1 SGDLS, CDR2 YYNGEE. This CDR3 spans 15 amino acids. V lost 3 bases and J lost 2, with 13 bases in between. CDR3 sequence reads: CASSAQGQFTDTQYF. The CDR3 DNA is TGTGCCAGCAGCGCCCAGGGGCAGTTCACAGATACGCAGTATTTT. Based on the CDR3 plus reference TRBV9 and TRBJ2-3, the full variable domain is DSGVTQTPKHLITATGQRVTLRCSPRSGDLSVYWYQQSLDQGLQFLIQYYNGEERAKGNILERFSAQQFPDLHSELNLSSLELGDSALYFCASSAQGQFTDTQYFGPGTRLTVL.

J is TRBJ1-6 and V is TRBV6-1, with D perhaps matching TRBD1 (6 bases). The CDR3 extends over 14 amino acids. Germline lookup yields CDR1 MNHNS and CDR2 SASEGT. Trimming removed 1 base at V and 6 bases at J, with 7 bases between. CDR3 loop: CASSEVDSNSPLHF. The CDR3 bases are TGTGCCAGCAGTGAAGTGGACAGTAATTCACCCCTCCACTTT.

The V gene is TRBV2, the J gene TRBJ1-5; D gene uncertain. Germline V gives CDR1 SNHLY, CDR2 FYNNEI. The V gene lost 6 bases and the J gene lost 4 bases, with 16 bases spanning the gap. The CDR3 length is 15 residues. The CDR3 coding sequence is TGTGCCAGCAGCATAAAGACGGGAATAAATCAGCCCCAGCATTTT. It codes for CASSIKTGINQPQHF.

The chain couples TRBV25-1 to TRBJ1-2, with a weak D call TRBD1 (6 bases). Trimming removed 6 bases from V and 4 bases from J, with 15 bases in between. Germline V gives CDR1 MGHDK, CDR2 SYGVNS. The CDR3 runs to 14 residues. The CDR3 coding sequence is TGTGCCAGCAGGGAACAGGGACTCTTCTATGGCTACACCTTC. Encoded protein: CASREQGLFYGYTF.

This clone was seen only once. The CDR3, as DNA: TGTGCCAGCGGAGGGACTGCGAAAGAGACCCAGTACTTC. Protein: CASGGTAKETQYF. The V call is TRBV7-3, the J call TRBJ2-5, with D tentatively TRBD2 (6 bases). CDR1 and CDR2 from the germline V gene are SGHTA and FQGTGA. The V and J ends lost 8 bases and 3 bases respectively, with 13 bases between them. The CDR3 runs to 13 residues.

The chain combines TRBV4-2 with TRBJ2-2; 9 bases are shared with TRBD1. Germline-derived CDR1 and CDR2 are LGHNA and YNFKEQ. The CDR3 covers 15 residues. J was trimmed by 5 bases and V by 3 bases; bases with no gene match: 4. The DNA for the CDR3 is TGTGCCAGCAGCCAGCACAGGGGGCGGACCGGGGAGCTGTTTTTT. Translation gives CASSQHRGRTGELFF.